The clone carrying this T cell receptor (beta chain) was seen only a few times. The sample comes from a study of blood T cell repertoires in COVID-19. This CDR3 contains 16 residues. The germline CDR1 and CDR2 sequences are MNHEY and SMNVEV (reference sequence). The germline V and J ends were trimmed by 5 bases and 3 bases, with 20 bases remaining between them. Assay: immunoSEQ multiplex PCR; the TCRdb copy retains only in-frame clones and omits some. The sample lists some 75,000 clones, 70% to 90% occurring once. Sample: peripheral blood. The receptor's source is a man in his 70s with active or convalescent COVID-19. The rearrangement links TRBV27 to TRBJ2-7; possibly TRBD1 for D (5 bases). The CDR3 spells CASSPTTEGVYYEQYF. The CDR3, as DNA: TGTGCCAGCAGTCCAACGACAGAAGGGGTTTACTACGAGCAGTACTTC.